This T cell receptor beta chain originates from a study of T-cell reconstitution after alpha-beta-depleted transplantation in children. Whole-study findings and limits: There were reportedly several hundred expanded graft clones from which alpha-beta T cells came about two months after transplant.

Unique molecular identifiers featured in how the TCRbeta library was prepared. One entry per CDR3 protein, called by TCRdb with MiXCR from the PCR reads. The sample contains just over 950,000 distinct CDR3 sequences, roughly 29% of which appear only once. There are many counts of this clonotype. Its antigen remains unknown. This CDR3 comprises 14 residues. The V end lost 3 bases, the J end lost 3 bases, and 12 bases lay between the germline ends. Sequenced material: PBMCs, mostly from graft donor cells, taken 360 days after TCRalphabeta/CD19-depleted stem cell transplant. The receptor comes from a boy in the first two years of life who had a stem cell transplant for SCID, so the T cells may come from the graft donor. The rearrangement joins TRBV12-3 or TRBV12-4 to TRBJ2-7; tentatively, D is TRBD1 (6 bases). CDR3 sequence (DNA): TGTGCCAGCAGTTTTGGTACAGGGTTCTACGAGCAGTACTTC. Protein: CASSFGTGFYEQYF.